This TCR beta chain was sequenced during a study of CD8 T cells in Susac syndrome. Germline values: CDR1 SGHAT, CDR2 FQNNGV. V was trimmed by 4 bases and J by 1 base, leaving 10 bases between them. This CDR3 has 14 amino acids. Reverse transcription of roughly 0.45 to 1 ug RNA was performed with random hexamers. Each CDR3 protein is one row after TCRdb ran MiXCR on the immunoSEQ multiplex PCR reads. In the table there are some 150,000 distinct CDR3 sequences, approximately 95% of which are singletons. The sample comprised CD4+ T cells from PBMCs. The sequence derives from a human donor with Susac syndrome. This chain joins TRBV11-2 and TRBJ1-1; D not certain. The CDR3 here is CASSSAWGNTEAFF. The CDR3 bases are TGTGCCAGCAGCTCCGCGTGGGGGAACACTGAAGCTTTCTTT.